This is a list of T cell receptor beta chains from one sample in a study of blood T cell repertoires in COVID-19. Repertoires were generated with immunoSEQ multiplex PCR, while TCRdb's copy carries only in-frame clones and drops some. The table has about 270,000 clones, about 87% seen once. The sample was PBMCs or T cells enriched from blood (not recorded which). The source of these receptors is a woman aged 45 to 65 who had recovered from COVID-19. Both conserved end residues are part of each CDR3. The order of the fields is V gene, D gene, clone size, J gene, CDR3 protein, CDR3 DNA. D genes are given only for firm matches. Not every row has a clone size; where given, it reads once, few, many or a size class.

TRBV28	-	-	TRBJ2-1	CASGPRLAFRHNEQFF	TGTGCCAGCGGACCACGGCTAGCGTTCCGGCACAATGAGCAGTTCTTC
TRBV2	-	few	TRBJ2-7	CASNPQGYEQYF	TGTGCCAGCAACCCACAGGGCTACGAGCAGTACTTC
TRBV11-2	-	-	TRBJ2-7	CASSLASYEQYF	TGTGCCAGCAGCTTAGCTTCGTACGAGCAGTACTTC
TRBV28	-	-	TRBJ2-5	CASSLLAHQETQYF	TGTGCCAGCAGTTTGTTGGCACACCAAGAGACCCAGTACTTC
TRBV4-2	-	-	TRBJ2-1	CASSQDLWRSSYNEQFF	TGTGCCAGCAGCCAAGATCTATGGCGGAGCTCCTACAATGAGCAGTTCTTC
TRBV7-8	TRBD2	-	TRBJ2-2	CASSGDSGRASFGELFF	TGTGCCAGCAGCGGCGACAGCGGGAGGGCCAGTTTCGGGGAGCTGTTTTTT
TRBV3-1/TRBV3-2	-	-	TRBJ2-3	CASSQGGQLIYTDTQYF	TGTGCCAGCAGCCAAGGGGGGCAGCTCATCTACACAGATACGCAGTATTTT
TRBV5-1	TRBD2	-	TRBJ2-1	CASSLTSGAYNEQFF	TGCGCCAGCAGCCTAACTAGCGGAGCCTACAATGAGCAGTTCTTC
TRBV9	TRBD1	-	TRBJ1-2	CASSAVPGQGASGYTF	TGTGCCAGCAGCGCAGTACCCGGACAGGGGGCGTCTGGCTACACCTTC
TRBV19	-	-	TRBJ1-2	CATRDIFGYTF	TGTGCCACCCGGGACATTTTTGGCTACACCTTC
TRBV19	-	-	TRBJ2-5	CASSNPSVTETQYF	TGTGCCAGTAGTAACCCGAGTGTCACAGAGACCCAGTACTTC
TRBV19	-	-	TRBJ2-7	CASNPDGSYEQYF	TGTGCCAGTAACCCAGACGGGTCCTACGAGCAGTACTTC
TRBV27	-	-	TRBJ2-2	CASSLYSTNTGELFF	TGTGCCAGCAGTTTATACAGTACGAACACCGGGGAGCTGTTTTTT
TRBV5-4	-	-	TRBJ1-4	CASSPGGATNEKLFF	TGTGCCAGCAGCCCGGGGGGTGCAACTAATGAAAAACTGTTTTTT
TRBV7-2	TRBD2	-	TRBJ2-7	CASSLVAGEIVEQYF	TGTGCCAGCAGCTTAGTCGCGGGAGAAATCGTCGAGCAGTACTTC
TRBV10-1	-	-	TRBJ1-2	CASTPDSRQLGYTF	TGCGCCAGCACCCCGGACAGTCGGCAACTTGGCTACACCTTC
TRBV28	-	-	TRBJ1-1	CASSLTASGEAFF	TGTGCCAGCAGTTTAACAGCTTCGGGGGAAGCTTTCTTT
TRBV27	TRBD1	-	TRBJ1-2	CASSSSTGDGYTF	TGTGCCAGCAGTTCGTCGACAGGGGACGGCTACACCTTC
TRBV28	-	-	TRBJ1-6	CASSRTNYNSPLHF	TGTGCCAGCAGCCGGACAAATTATAATTCACCCCTCCACTTT
TRBV19	-	once	TRBJ2-3	CASNTGFTDTQYF	TGTGCCAGTAACACAGGCTTCACAGATACGCAGTATTTT
TRBV7-6	TRBD2	-	TRBJ2-7	CASSLATTSGRVSYEQYF	TGTGCCAGCAGCTTAGCGACGACTAGCGGGAGGGTCAGTTACGAGCAGTACTTC
TRBV11-1	-	-	TRBJ2-1	CASSLVDFYNEQFF	TGTGCCAGCAGCCTTGTGGACTTCTACAATGAGCAGTTCTTC
TRBV6-5	-	-	TRBJ2-1	CASRSTVSSYNEQFF	TGTGCCAGCAGGTCGACAGTCAGCTCCTACAATGAGCAGTTCTTC
TRBV28	-	-	TRBJ1-1	CASSLPQGSAFF	TGTGCCAGCAGTTTGCCGCAGGGTTCGGCTTTCTTT
TRBV6-2/TRBV6-3	TRBD2	-	TRBJ2-7	CASSYALAGVEQYF	TGTGCCAGCAGTTACGCACTAGCGGGAGTGGAGCAGTACTTC
TRBV23-1	-	-	TRBJ1-4	CASSQGREEEKLFF	TGCGCCAGCAGTCAGGGGCGGGAAGAGGAAAAACTGTTTTTT
TRBV25-1	TRBD1	-	TRBJ1-1	CASSEGGWTGNTEAFF	TGTGCCAGCAGTGAAGGCGGCTGGACAGGGAACACTGAAGCTTTCTTT
TRBV25-1	TRBD1	-	TRBJ1-4	CASSEYQGAIGEKLFF	TGTGCCAGCAGTGAATATCAGGGGGCGATTGGGGAAAAACTGTTTTTT
TRBV2	TRBD1	-	TRBJ1-5	CASRSASRDRGLVGQPQHF	TGTGCCAGCAGGTCGGCGTCCCGGGACAGGGGCCTGGTTGGTCAGCCCCAGCATTTT
TRBV7-8	-	-	TRBJ1-1	CASSLGVATEAFF	TGTGCCAGCAGCTTAGGTGTGGCCACTGAAGCTTTCTTT
TRBV9	TRBD1	-	TRBJ1-2	CASSVGRTGDGYTF	TGTGCCAGCAGCGTAGGGAGGACAGGGGACGGCTACACCTTC
TRBV28	TRBD1	-	TRBJ1-5	CASSTGTGVPQHF	TGTGCCAGCAGTACCGGGACAGGAGTGCCCCAGCATTTT
TRBV5-1	TRBD1	-	TRBJ2-1	CASSLLAGGLGKHEQFF	TGCGCCAGCAGCTTGCTGGCAGGGGGCTTGGGTAAGCATGAGCAGTTCTTC
TRBV29-1	TRBD1	-	TRBJ2-7	CSVEKGGPANYEQYF	TGCAGCGTTGAAAAAGGGGGCCCCGCAAACTACGAGCAGTACTTC
TRBV6-1	-	-	TRBJ2-7	CASSEPGQLGTYEQYF	TGTGCCAGCAGTGAACCGGGACAACTTGGTACCTACGAGCAGTACTTC
TRBV30	TRBD1	-	TRBJ1-6	CAWSVLGQGVYSYNSPLHF	TGTGCCTGGAGTGTACTGGGACAGGGGGTGTACTCCTATAATTCACCCCTCCACTTT
TRBV7-2	-	-	TRBJ1-5	CASSKGGANQPQHF	TGTGCCAGCAGTAAAGGTGGAGCGAATCAGCCCCAGCATTTT
TRBV5-1	-	-	TRBJ1-2	CASSLARGDGYTF	TGCGCCAGCAGCTTGGCTCGGGGGGATGGCTACACCTTC
TRBV28	TRBD2	-	TRBJ2-5	CASRTPGLAGGVETQYF	TGTGCCAGCAGAACACCGGGACTAGCGGGAGGAGTGGAGACCCAGTACTTC
TRBV5-1	-	-	TRBJ1-1	CASSRDSMNTEAFF	TGCGCCAGCAGCCGTGACAGCATGAACACTGAAGCTTTCTTT
TRBV4-3	-	-	TRBJ1-6	CASSQEVRVSPLHF	TGCGCCAGCAGCCAAGAGGTCAGGGTCTCACCCCTCCACTTT
TRBV20-1	-	-	TRBJ1-1	CSARLGGGAFF	TGCAGTGCTAGATTGGGGGGAGGCGCTTTCTTT
TRBV2	-	-	TRBJ1-1	CASNKGTKSTEAFF	TGTGCCAGCAATAAAGGGACAAAGTCTACTGAAGCTTTCTTT
TRBV7-9	TRBD2	-	TRBJ2-7	CASSLGTSGSYEQYF	TGTGCCAGCAGCTTGGGGACTAGCGGGAGCTACGAGCAGTACTTC
TRBV11-1	TRBD2	-	TRBJ2-2	CASSGSGSNTGELFF	TGTGCCAGCAGCGGTAGCGGGAGTAACACCGGGGAGCTGTTTTTT